This T cell receptor (beta chain) was obtained from a study of T cells in Graves' hyperthyroidism and ophthalmopathy. About the study: At the time of initial diagnosis and before any treatment, peripheral blood was collected.

This clonotype was observed at least ten times. Its matching antigen is unknown. V lost 5 bases to trimming and J lost 3 bases; unmatched junction nucleotides: 6. This CDR3 is 14 amino acids long. Germline V lookup: CDR1 MNHEY, CDR2 SMNVEV (reference sequence). Points from the study as a whole: The model predicted ophthalmopathy a median roughly six months before onset. Most expanded thyroid clonotypes above 0.001 also appeared in blood.

PBMCs stemmed from more than 7.5 ml fresh peripheral blood. From RNA transcripts, TCR beta CDR3 regions were amplified. HTBI primers were the set used in a first-round RT-PCR of the TCR CDR3. Via MiXCR, TCRdb re-called the multiplex PCR reads, giving one row per CDR3 protein. The sample lists approximately 620,000 distinct CDR3 sequences; 16% were seen once. The receptor was derived from a woman aged 40-49 years with Graves' ophthalmopathy. The chain is built from TRBV27 and TRBJ2-7; 8 nucleotides align to TRBD1. Sequencing used blood. CDR3 in amino acids: CASSARQGNYEQYF. DNA for the CDR3: TGTGCCAGCAGTGCCCGACAGGGGAACTACGAGCAGTACTTC.